Below are 9 T cell receptor beta chains sequenced from a single sample in a study of cytomegalovirus exposure and HLA in healthy donors. PCR involved 60 Vbeta and 13 Jbeta primers. Assay used: immunoSEQ multiplex PCR; TCRdb lists only in-frame clones, some missing. The table lists some 110,000 clones, approximately 81% of them singletons, with around 3% in the top ten. Specimen: PBMCs. The receptors derive from a woman aged 18-29 years in good health and CMV-seropositive.

The V call is TRBV5-4, the J call TRBJ2-4; D may be TRBD1 (6 bases). Trimming took off 1 base at V and 2 bases at J, with 10 bases between the two ends. Germline CDR1 and CDR2: SGHNT and YYREEE (reference sequence). CDR3 length: 15 residues. CDR3 DNA: TGTGCCAGCAGCTTGAGGCAGGGGTCCAAAAACATTCAGTACTTC. It codes for CASSLRQGSKNIQYF.

V usage is TRBV5-1 and J usage is TRBJ2-1; 10 bases map to TRBD2. The CDR3 is 15 residues long. Looked up from germline, CDR1 is SGHRS and CDR2 is YFSETQ. J lost 9 bases, V lost 1 base, and 7 bases had no gene match. The CDR3 DNA reads as TGCGCCAGCAGCTTGTGGCTAGCGGGAGTAAGTGAGCAGTTCTTC. Its translation: CASSLWLAGVSEQFF.

This clone is a singleton in its sample. The rearrangement uses TRBV19 and TRBJ2-1; 7 nucleotides match TRBD1. The junction had 2 bases not matched to a gene; V was cut back by 4 bases and J by 5 bases. The CDR3 is 13 residues long. Germline V gene lookup returns CDR1 LNHDA and CDR2 SQIVND (reference sequence). CDR3 bases: TGTGCCAGTAGTAGGGGACAGAACAATGAGCAGTTCTTC. Protein product: CASSRGQNNEQFF.

The rearrangement uses TRBV5-8 and TRBJ2-3; 8 positions match TRBD2. Germline assignment: CDR1 SGHTS and CDR2 YDEGEE. The CDR3 contains 15 residues. Trimming removed 3 bases from V and 0 bases from J; junction bases left unmatched: 3. The CDR3 region is CASSSASGSTDTQYF. CDR3 DNA sequence: TGTGCCAGCAGCTCGGCTAGCGGGAGCACAGATACGCAGTATTTT.

The rearrangement uses TRBV6-1 and TRBJ1-2; 9 bases are shared with TRBD1. The CDR3 spans 15 residues. V lost 3 bases to trimming and J lost 3 bases; unmatched junction nucleotides: 5. Germline loops: CDR1 MNHNS, CDR2 SASEGT. Here the CDR3 reads CASSDNRQGDYGYTF. The CDR3 DNA reads as TGTGCCAGCAGTGACAACAGACAGGGGGACTATGGCTACACCTTC.

This clone appeared a few times. The chain uses TRBV6-1 and TRBJ1-5; D gene uncertain. V was clipped by 2 bases and J by 5 bases, with 7 bases between them. This CDR3 is built from 13 residues. CDR1 is MNHNS, CDR2 SASEGT, per germline. CDR3 sequence reads: CASSESSHQPQHF. CDR3 sequence (DNA): TGTGCCAGCAGTGAATCGAGTCATCAGCCCCAGCATTTT.

The CDR3: CASSAHRVYGYTF. CDR3 sequence (DNA): TGTGCCAGTAGTGCACACAGGGTCTATGGCTACACCTTC. V is TRBV19 and J is TRBJ1-2, with D possibly TRBD1 on 6 matching bases. There are 13 residues in the CDR3. Germline assignment: CDR1 LNHDA and CDR2 SQIVND (reference sequence). The V gene lost 5 bases and the J gene lost 4 bases, with 11 bases spanning the gap. The full variable domain, with the rest looked up from reference TRBV19 and TRBJ1-2, is DGGITQSPKYLFRKEGQNVTLSCEQNLNHDAMYWYRQDPGQGLRLIYYSQIVNDFQKGDIAEGYSVSREKKESFPLTVTSAQKNPTAFYLCASSAHRVYGYTFGSGTRLTVV.

This clone showed up just a few times. The V call is TRBV11-2, the J call TRBJ1-1; D not resolved. Germline V gene sequence: CDR1 SGHAT, CDR2 FQNNGV. The CDR3 is 13 residues long. Trimming removed 5 bases from V and 3 bases from J, with 10 bases in between. The CDR3 reads CASSPGVDTEAFF. CDR3 DNA: TGTGCCAGCAGCCCAGGTGTGGACACTGAAGCTTTCTTT.

This clone was detected a few times. The rearrangement joins TRBV28 to TRBJ2-2; 9 bases agree with TRBD1. The CDR3 is made up of 16 amino acids. Germline V CDR1 and CDR2: MDHEN, SYDVKM. Trimming took 6 bases from V and 3 from J; bases not matched to a gene: 8. The CDR3 DNA reads TGTGCCAGCAGCCGGCGGGGACAGGGTGACACCGGGGAGCTGTTTTTT. Protein: CASSRRGQGDTGELFF.